Listed here are 9 T cell receptor beta chains from one sample, sequenced in a study of cytomegalovirus exposure and HLA in healthy donors. Sequencing used immunoSEQ multiplex PCR; TCRdb keeps in-frame clones, though not all of them. The sample consists of 56,000 or so clones, just over 90% of them appearing once. The sample consisted of PBMCs. The receptors stem from a young woman in good health and CMV-seropositive.

V usage is TRBV5-4 and J usage is TRBJ1-2; D gene ambiguous. Germline loops: CDR1 SGHNT, CDR2 YYREEE (reference sequence). The V end lost 3 bases, the J end lost 1 base, and 7 bases lay between the germline ends. This CDR3 has 13 amino acids. CDR3 in amino acids: CASSSPDNYGYTF. CDR3 nucleotides: TGTGCCAGCAGCTCGCCAGATAACTATGGCTACACCTTC.

The J gene is TRBJ1-2, the V gene TRBV9; the D is unclear. The CDR3 contains 14 residues. The germline V gene has CDR1 SGDLS and CDR2 YYNGEE. Trimming took 7 bases from V and 0 from J, leaving 13 bases between them. The CDR3 DNA reads as TGTGCCAGCGGGAGCCAACCCACTAACTATGGCTACACCTTC. Encoded protein: CASGSQPTNYGYTF.

The chain recombines TRBV21-1 with TRBJ1-2; the DNA was not compared with TRBD1, the D call given in the table. TRBV21-1 represents a pseudogene. This CDR3 region has 17 residues. CDR3 nucleotides: TGTGCCAGCAGCAAAGACAGGGGTCCCGAAGAGATCTATGGCTACACCTTC. It specifies CASSKDRGPEEIYGYTF.

V usage is TRBV4-3 and J usage is TRBJ2-2; TRBD2 matches 11 bases. The CDR3 loop spans 19 amino acids. Germline CDR1 and CDR2: LGHNA and YSLEER. J gave up 4 bases and V 0 bases, and 10 bases lay outside the gene matches. The CDR3, as DNA: TGCGCCAGCAGCCAAGATCTACTAGCGGGGGCGAGGGGCACCGGGGAGCTGTTTTTT. Its translation is CASSQDLLAGARGTGELFF.

This clone was seen a single time. The J gene is TRBJ1-1, the V gene TRBV6-5; D perhaps matches TRBD1 (6 bases). Germline values: CDR1 MNHEY, CDR2 SVGAGI. The ends were cut back, 7 bases at V and 1 base at J, with 10 bases in the middle. This CDR3 is 13 amino acids long. CDR3 sequence: CASTLQGNTEAFF. CDR3 nucleotides: TGTGCCAGCACCTTACAGGGGAACACTGAAGCTTTCTTT.

V and J are TRBV10-1 and TRBJ2-5, with D perhaps TRBD1 (7 bases). Germline-derived CDR1 and CDR2 are WNHNN and SYGVQD (reference sequence). The CDR3 extends over 18 amino acids. Trimming took off 7 bases at V and 5 bases at J, with 29 bases between the two ends. The CDR3: CASTPFPGRGVSEETQYF. CDR3 bases: TGCGCCAGCACCCCTTTTCCCGGCAGGGGGGTTAGTGAGGAGACCCAGTACTTC.

This clone showed up just once. This chain connects TRBV2 to TRBJ1-5; D ambiguous. This CDR3 is 15 amino acids long. Trimming took 2 bases from V and 0 from J, leaving 8 bases between them. Germline V lookup: CDR1 SNHLY, CDR2 FYNNEI. Written as DNA, the CDR3 is TGTGCCAGCAGTGAAATCGGGGATAGCAATCAGCCCCAGCATTTT. This encodes CASSEIGDSNQPQHF.

V gene TRBV7-2 combines with J gene TRBJ2-1; TRBD1 might be the D (6 bases). Germline V gives CDR1 SGHTA, CDR2 FQGNSA. Trimming took 1 base from V and 7 from J, leaving 17 bases between them. This CDR3 comprises 16 residues. For the CDR3, the DNA is TGTGCCAGCAGCTTAGTAGGCCAGGGGATCGGGAATGAGCAGTTCTTC. Encoded protein: CASSLVGQGIGNEQFF.

V is TRBV6-6 and J is TRBJ2-5, with TRBD1 identical over 8 bases. The CDR3 loop spans 13 amino acids. Germline V gene sequence: CDR1 MNHNY, CDR2 SVGAGI (reference sequence). J was trimmed by 6 bases and V by 2 bases; bases with no gene match: 2. This chain's CDR3 is CASSYDRGKTQYF. CDR3 in DNA: TGTGCCAGCAGTTACGACAGGGGAAAGACCCAGTACTTC.